The rows below give T cell receptor beta chains drawn from one sample of a study of T cell responses to AZD1222 COVID-19 vaccine. TCRdb's copy holds only in-frame clones and misses some; the assay was immunoSEQ multiplex PCR. Among some 100,000 clones listed, 85% to 90% were seen once. The specimen was peripheral blood, collected on day 0 of AZD1222 vaccination. Receptors originate from an adult in good health. The CDR3 runs from the conserved cysteine through the conserved F or W. Fields, in order: CDR3 length, V gene, J gene, CDR3 protein.

>16|TRBV5-8|TRBJ2-3
CASSYGLAGVGDTQYF
>14|TRBV11-2|TRBJ2-7
CASSPTQGPYEQYF
>15|TRBV6-5|TRBJ1-2
CASSYTAGQNYGYTF
>13|TRBV12-3/TRBV12-4|TRBJ2-5
CASSYSPRETQYF
>13|TRBV28|TRBJ1-4
CASSLLQGQKLFF
>13|TRBV2|TRBJ1-3
CASRPEGGNTIYF
>12|TRBV29-1|TRBJ2-7
CSVATGRHEQYF
>15|TRBV4-3|TRBJ1-2
CASSQERASNYGYTF
>14|TRBV19|TRBJ1-2
CASTPRAVPHGYTF
>14|TRBV4-3|TRBJ1-1
CASSPFTRNTEAFF
>15|TRBV4-3|TRBJ1-1
CASSRHSTGNTEAFF
>13|TRBV6-4|TRBJ1-5
CASSVDSNQPQHF
>14|TRBV11-2|TRBJ2-7
CASSLGLAPYEQYF
>11|TRBV3-1/TRBV3-2|TRBJ2-2
CASTNTGELFF
>12|TRBV6-5|TRBJ1-1
CASSYGQGRAFF
>13|TRBV6-5|TRBJ1-5
CASSGQGGLPQHF
>15|TRBV6-6|TRBJ2-7
CASSYQGGNSYEQYF
>15|TRBV5-1|TRBJ1-5
CASRQGANGNQPQHF
>15|TRBV7-2|TRBJ2-5
CASSLSMAGQETQYF
>13|TRBV9|TRBJ1-2
CASSAGGRIGYTF
>16|TRBV6-1|TRBJ1-5
CASSEAVQGFGQPQHF
>14|TRBV19|TRBJ1-1
CASKRTGLNTEAFF
>12|TRBV6-2/TRBV6-3|TRBJ2-1
CASSGQVNEQFF
>15|TRBV7-2|TRBJ2-7
CASSLEGKRTYEQYF
>15|TRBV28|TRBJ2-4
CASSLSGVAKNIQYF
>13|TRBV12-3/TRBV12-4|TRBJ1-2
CASRRGQGVGYTF
>15|TRBV5-6|TRBJ1-1
CASSLAGTGGTEAFF
>13|TRBV28|TRBJ1-5
CASSFTQNQPQHF
>13|TRBV6-5|TRBJ1-1
CASSRLGNTEAFF
>14|TRBV7-2|TRBJ1-1
CASSPGRVNTEAFF
>14|TRBV18|TRBJ1-1
CASSLGTGDTEAFF
>16|TRBV19|TRBJ1-6
CASSIYLTGVGSPLHF
>11|TRBV5-1|TRBJ1-2
CASSLGGGYTF
>14|TRBV7-3|TRBJ2-5
CASSQQGNTETQYF
>16|TRBV6-6|TRBJ2-5
CASSYSPSGGQETQYF
>14|TRBV9|TRBJ2-3
CASSVEGGTDTQYF
>14|TRBV14|TRBJ1-6
CASSPQGRGWPLHF
>12|TRBV12-3/TRBV12-4|TRBJ1-1
CASKKDSFEAFF
>16|TRBV7-2|TRBJ1-6
CASSLNPTGGHSPLHF
>14|TRBV3-1/TRBV3-2|TRBJ1-1
CASSPARGATEAFF
>14|TRBV10-1|TRBJ1-3
CASSESQSGNTIYF
>15|TRBV15|TRBJ1-1
CATSREAVAGTEAFF
>17|TRBV4-2|TRBJ1-6
CASSQGTGGPYNSPLHF
>14|TRBV25-1|TRBJ1-1
CASSESGGFTEAFF
>14|TRBV18|TRBJ1-2
CASSERGYGYGYTF
>15|TRBV6-5|TRBJ1-1
CASSYPGQGITEAFF